The 18 T cell receptor beta chains reported below all come from one sample, sequenced in a study of CD8 T cells in ankylosing spondylitis. Study results and limitations: One TCR beta motif, made up of about 8 highly homologous variants, appeared characteristic of ankylosing spondylitis blood.

No antigen has been identified for these receptors. In TCRdb, the 5' RACE reads were re-called with MiXCR into one record per CDR3 protein. In the table there are some 700,000 distinct CDR3 sequences, under 20% of which are singletons. The sequenced sample was blood, either unsorted or a sorted T cell fraction (not recorded which). These receptors came from a male donor with ankylosing spondylitis.

The chain employs TRBV5-4 and TRBJ2-7; the D gene is possibly TRBD1 (6 bases). The CDR3 is made up of 13 amino acids. Germline-derived CDR1 and CDR2 are SGHNT and YYREEE (reference sequence). V was trimmed by 4 bases and J by 4 bases, leaving 12 bases between them. CDR3 nucleotide sequence: TGTGCCAGCAGCATTACCGGGACATACGAGCAGTACTTC. Residues: CASSITGTYEQYF.

This clonotype was detected many times. The chain links TRBV4-1 to TRBJ2-7; 8 bases agree with TRBD2. CDR1 and CDR2 (germline): MGHRA, YSYEKL. The CDR3 is made up of 14 amino acids. Trimming at V came to 0 bases and at J to 4 bases, leaving 2 bases not matched to a gene. Written as DNA, the CDR3 is TGCGCCAGCAGCCAAGACGCGGGGGGATACGAGCAGTACTTC. Translated: CASSQDAGGYEQYF.

This clonotype was seen more than once but under ten times. The rearrangement links TRBV20-1 to TRBJ1-5, with a possible D match to TRBD1 (6 bases). Between the trimmed V and J ends, which lost 0 bases and 3 bases, there was a span of 12 bases. This CDR3 has 15 amino acids. Germline CDR1 reads DFQATT; CDR2 reads SNEGSKA (reference sequence). CDR3 residues: CSARDPRGANQPQHF. The CDR3 DNA reads as TGCAGTGCTAGAGATCCCAGGGGTGCCAATCAGCCCCAGCATTTT.

This chain uses TRBV12-3 or TRBV12-4 with TRBJ1-5; D gene unclear. V lost 6 bases, J lost 2 bases, and 11 bases lay in between. The CDR3 loop spans 14 amino acids. This chain's CDR3 is CASSTSGGNQPQHF. CDR3 nucleotides: TGTGCCAGCAGCACTAGCGGAGGCAATCAGCCCCAGCATTTT.

The chain links TRBV6-6 to TRBJ1-3, with D uncertain. V gave up 8 bases and J gave up 2 bases, with 10 bases separating them. Germline V lookup: CDR1 MNHNY, CDR2 SVGAGI (reference sequence). This CDR3 has 13 amino acids. Here the CDR3 reads CASGISAGNTIYF. CDR3 coding DNA: TGTGCCAGCGGGATCTCAGCTGGAAACACCATATATTTT.

The CDR3 coding sequence is TGCAGTGCTAGACCCGGGTTTAGCTACGAGCAGTACTTC. Translation: CSARPGFSYEQYF. This rearrangement joins TRBV20-1 to TRBJ2-7; D remains ambiguous. Germline values: CDR1 DFQATT, CDR2 SNEGSKA (reference sequence). The CDR3 runs 13 residues. Trimming left V 2 bases short and J 3 bases short, with 11 bases between.

The chain is built from TRBV6-1 and TRBJ1-6, with D possibly being TRBD1 (5 bases). Germline loops: CDR1 MNHNS, CDR2 SASEGT. This CDR3 comprises 14 residues. V lost 10 bases and J 5 bases, leaving 15 bases between the germline ends. The CDR3 nucleotides read TGTGCCACCCTTGCAGGGTACGATAATTCACCCCTCCACTTT. The encoded protein is CATLAGYDNSPLHF.

The CDR3 DNA reads as TGTGCCAGCTCCCGACAGGTTCCTGACGAGCAGTACTTC. It specifies CASSRQVPDEQYF. The V gene is TRBV11-1, the J gene TRBJ2-7; possibly TRBD1 for D (6 bases). CDR1 is SGHAT and CDR2 is FQDESV in the germline V gene (reference sequence). CDR3 size: 13 residues. Trimming shortened V by 8 bases and J by 5 bases, and 16 bases separated the two germline ends.

The sample holds a few counts of this clonotype. The chain couples TRBV13 to TRBJ2-1; weak D call: TRBD1 (6 bases). The germline V and J ends were trimmed by 6 bases and 0 bases, with 15 bases remaining between them. Germline loops: CDR1 PRHDT, CDR2 FYEKMQ (reference sequence). The CDR3 spans 16 residues. The CDR3 reads CASSVGAFLSYNEQFF. The DNA of the CDR3 is TGTGCCAGCAGTGTGGGGGCGTTTCTCTCCTACAATGAGCAGTTCTTC.

This chain connects TRBV27 to TRBJ2-1; 11 nucleotides line up with TRBD2. Germline values: CDR1 MNHEY, CDR2 SMNVEV (reference sequence). This CDR3 has 17 amino acids. J lost 13 bases, V lost 3 bases, and 17 bases had no gene match. CDR3: CASSLTRQTSGTLIQFF. Written as DNA, the CDR3 is TGTGCCAGCAGTTTGACCCGGCAGACTAGCGGGACTTTAATACAGTTCTTC.

This chain connects TRBV12-3 or TRBV12-4 to TRBJ1-6, with 7 bases matching TRBD1. V shed 3 bases and J 7 bases; nucleotides not matched to a gene: 6. The CDR3 is 15 amino acids. The DNA for the CDR3 is TGTGCCAGCAGTTTTCAACAGGGGCGGAATTCACCCCTCCACTTT. Protein product: CASSFQQGRNSPLHF.

This clonotype was counted between two and nine times. The chain employs TRBV7-3 and TRBJ1-1; 7 bases line up with TRBD1. Trimming took 5 bases from V and 1 from J; bases not matched to a gene: 4. Germline V gene sequence: CDR1 SGHTA, CDR2 FQGTGA. This CDR3 comprises 14 residues. The CDR3 is CASSATGRNTEAFF. The DNA for the CDR3 is TGTGCCAGCAGCGCGACAGGGCGGAACACTGAAGCTTTCTTT.

This clonotype was counted between two and nine times. J is TRBJ1-4 and V is TRBV12-3 or TRBV12-4, with a tentative D call TRBD1 (6 bases). The CDR3 runs 15 residues. Deletions cut 5 bases from V and 2 bases from J, with 12 bases between. The CDR3 loop is CASSLRGVTNEKLFF. Written as DNA, the CDR3 is TGTGCCAGCAGTCTCAGGGGTGTTACTAATGAAAAACTGTTTTTT.

The sample holds a few counts of this clonotype. The chain employs TRBV9 and TRBJ2-2; unclear D gene. V gave up 3 bases and J gave up 6 bases, with 12 bases separating them. The germline V gene encodes CDR1 SGDLS and CDR2 YYNGEE. There are 14 residues in the CDR3. Here the CDR3 DNA reads TGTGCCAGCAGCGAAACAAGTGGGGCCGGGGAGCTGTTTTTT. Its translation: CASSETSGAGELFF.

The CDR3 reads CASSYLGQGAGNTEAFF. DNA for the CDR3: TGTGCCAGCAGTTACCTCGGACAGGGGGCAGGGAACACTGAAGCTTTCTTT. The chain employs TRBV6-2 or TRBV6-3 and TRBJ1-1, with 11 bases matching TRBD1. Losses at the gene ends were 2 bases for V and 1 base for J; bases not matched to a gene: 6. CDR1 MNHEY and CDR2 SVGEGT come from the germline V gene. The CDR3 covers 17 residues.

This clonotype was seen only once. Possible read error: a much larger clone is one base away. CDR3 in DNA: TGCAGCGTTAGGCGGGAGAACTATGACTACACCTTC. It translates to CSVRRENYDYTF. V is TRBV29-1 and J is TRBJ1-2; D gene unclear. This CDR3 has 12 residues. Germline-derived CDR1 and CDR2 are SQVTM and ANQGSEA.

This clonotype was found a few times. The V gene is TRBV4-1, the J gene TRBJ1-1; tentative D call: TRBD1 (6 bases). CDR1 MGHRA and CDR2 YSYEKL come from the germline V gene. V was trimmed by 5 bases and J by 1 base, leaving 20 bases between them. CDR3 size: 17 residues. The CDR3 is CASSETGISHRNTEAFF. The CDR3 region has the DNA TGCGCCAGCAGCGAAACAGGGATTTCTCATAGGAACACTGAAGCTTTCTTT.

The sample holds a few counts of this clonotype. Mismatch with germline at one junction end may stem from a read error. This chain connects TRBV12-3 or TRBV12-4 to TRBJ2-7, with D perhaps being TRBD1 or TRBD2 (5 bases each). This CDR3 has 12 residues. The CDR3 region has the DNA TGTGCCAGCAGCCCGGGGCCCGGGTTGCAGGACTTC. Encoded protein: CASSPGPGLQDF.